This entry features one TCR beta chain sequence. This sample is part of a study of blood T cell repertoires in COVID-19. Study overall: PBMCs, B-cell-depleted T cells, or T cells were the source of the cDNA or gDNA that made up the material.

Sequencing used immunoSEQ multiplex PCR; TCRdb keeps in-frame clones, though not all of them. The sample holds 200,000 to 300,000 clones, roughly 85% seen once. Seattle patients were enrolled during active infection and followed longitudinally. This CDR3 comprises 10 residues. Germline loops: CDR1 SNHLY, CDR2 FYNNEI. Trimming stripped 6 bases from V and 10 bases from J, with 9 bases between. Sequenced sample: peripheral blood. The sequence was collected from a man between 50 and 59 years old with COVID-19, enrolled during active disease. The V and J genes are TRBV2 and TRBJ1-2, with a weak D call TRBD1 (5 bases). CDR3 nucleotides: TGTGCCAGCAGGACAGACGCCTACACCTTC. Translation: CASRTDAYTF.